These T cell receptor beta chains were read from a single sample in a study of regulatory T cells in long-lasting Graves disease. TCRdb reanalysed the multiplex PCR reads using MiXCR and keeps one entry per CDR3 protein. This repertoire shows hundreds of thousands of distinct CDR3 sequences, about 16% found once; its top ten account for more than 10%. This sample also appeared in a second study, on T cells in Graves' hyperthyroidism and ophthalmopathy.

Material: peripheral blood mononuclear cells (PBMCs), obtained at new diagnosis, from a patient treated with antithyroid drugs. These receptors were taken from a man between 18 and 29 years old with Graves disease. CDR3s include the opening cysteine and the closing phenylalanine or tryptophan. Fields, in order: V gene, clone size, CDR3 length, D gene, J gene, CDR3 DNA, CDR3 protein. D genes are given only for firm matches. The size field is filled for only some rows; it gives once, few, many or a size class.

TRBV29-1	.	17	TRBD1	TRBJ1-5	TGCAGTTCCACGCCCGGGACAGGGGGCTATAGCAATCAGCCCCAGCATTTT	CSSTPGTGGYSNQPQHF
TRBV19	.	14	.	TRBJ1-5	TGTGCCAGTCGTGGGGGGGTACTCAATCAGCCCCAGCATTTT	CASRGGVLNQPQHF
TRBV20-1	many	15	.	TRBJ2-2	TGCAGTGCTAGCGACAGGACTAGAAACACCGGGGAGCTGTTTTTT	CSASDRTRNTGELFF
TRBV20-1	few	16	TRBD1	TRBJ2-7	TGCAGTGCTAGAGGACCGGGACAGGTCAGCTCCTACGAGCAGTACTTC	CSARGPGQVSSYEQYF
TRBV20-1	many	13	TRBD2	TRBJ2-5	TGCAGTGCCCCGGGGGGGTTTTGGGAGACCCAGTACTTC	CSAPGGFWETQYF
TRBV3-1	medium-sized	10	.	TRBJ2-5	TGTGCCAGCAGCTACGAGACCCAGTACTTC	CASSYETQYF
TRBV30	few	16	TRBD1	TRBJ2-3	TGTGCCTGGAGTCCCCAGACAGGGGGCCGGACAGATACGCAGTATTTT	CAWSPQTGGRTDTQYF
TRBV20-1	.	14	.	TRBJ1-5	TGCAGTGCTAAGAGAGGATATAGCAATCAGCCCCAGCATTTT	CSAKRGYSNQPQHF
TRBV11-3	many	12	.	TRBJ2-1	TGTGCCAGCAGCTTAGGTTACAATGAGCAGTTCTTC	CASSLGYNEQFF
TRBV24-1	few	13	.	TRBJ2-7	TGTGCCACCAGTGATGGTGGGAGAGACGAGCAGTACTTC	CATSDGGRDEQYF
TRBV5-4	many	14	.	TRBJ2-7	TGTGCCAGCAGCTTTTGGGGGGCGGTCGACGAGCAGTACTTC	CASSFWGAVDEQYF
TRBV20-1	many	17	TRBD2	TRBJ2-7	TGCAGTGCTAGTGGGGGACTAGCGGGAGTCCCCTCCTACGAGCAGTACTTC	CSASGGLAGVPSYEQYF
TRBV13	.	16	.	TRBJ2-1	TGTGCCAGCAGCTTAGGCGACCGGGAGACTGCTGATGAGCAGTTCTTC	CASSLGDRETADEQFF
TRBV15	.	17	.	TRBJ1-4	TGTGCCACCAGCAGGCCTGCCGGGGACGGGGCGGAGGAAAAACTGTTTTTT	CATSRPAGDGAEEKLFF
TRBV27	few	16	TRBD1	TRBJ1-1	TGTGCCAGCAGTCCCCGGACAGGCGTGTTGGCCACTGAAGCTTTCTTT	CASSPRTGVLATEAFF
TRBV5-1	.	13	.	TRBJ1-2	TGCGCCAGCAGCTTGGACGGGGCGAGTGGCTACACCTTC	CASSLDGASGYTF
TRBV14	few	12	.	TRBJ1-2	TGTGCCAGCAGCTCGGGCCACTATGGCTACACCTTC	CASSSGHYGYTF
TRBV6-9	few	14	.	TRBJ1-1	TGTGCCAGCAGTTACTTTCAGGGAGGTACTGAAGCTTTCTTT	CASSYFQGGTEAFF
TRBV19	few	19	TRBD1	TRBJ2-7	TGTGCCAGTAGTATGGGACAGGGCGGAAGACTAGACCCCTCCTACGAGCAGTACTTC	CASSMGQGGRLDPSYEQYF
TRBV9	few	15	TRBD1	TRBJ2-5	TGTGCCAGCAGCGCGGGACAGGGGAATGGGGAGACCCAGTACTTC	CASSAGQGNGETQYF
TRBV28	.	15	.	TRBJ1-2	TGTGCCAGCAGTTTACAGGGGATTCATAACTATGGCTACACCTTC	CASSLQGIHNYGYTF
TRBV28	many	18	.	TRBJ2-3	TGTGCCAGCAGTTTCTTTGTCGGATACACCTCGCAAGTAGATACGCAGTATTTT	CASSFFVGYTSQVDTQYF
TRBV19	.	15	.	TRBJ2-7	TGTGCCAGTAGTATAGTACCGGGAGCTTGGTACGAGCAGTACTTC	CASSIVPGAWYEQYF
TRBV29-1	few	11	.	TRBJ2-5	TGCAGCGTCCAGGGGTCAGAGACCCAGTACTTC	CSVQGSETQYF
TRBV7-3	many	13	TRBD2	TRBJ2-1	TGTGCCAGCGGGACTAGCGGTAACAATGAGCAGTTCTTC	CASGTSGNNEQFF
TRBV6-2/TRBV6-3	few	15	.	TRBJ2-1	TGTGCCAGCAGTGAAGGGACACCAGCTTACAATGAGCAGTTCTTC	CASSEGTPAYNEQFF
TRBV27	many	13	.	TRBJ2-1	TGTGCCAGCAGTTTATCTCGGTACAATGAGCAGTTCTTC	CASSLSRYNEQFF
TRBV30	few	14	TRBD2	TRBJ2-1	TGTGCCTTCATTCCGGGACTAGCGGGTCCCATGGGGTTCTTC	CAFIPGLAGPMGFF
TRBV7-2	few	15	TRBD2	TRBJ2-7	TGTGCCAGCAGTCCCAGGGCTAGCGGACACTACGAGCAGTACTTC	CASSPRASGHYEQYF
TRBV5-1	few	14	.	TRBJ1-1	TGCGCCAGCAGCTATGCCAGGGCGACCACTGAAGCTTTCTTT	CASSYARATTEAFF
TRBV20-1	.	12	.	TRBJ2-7	TGCAGTGCTAGCTCGGCGGGAAGGGAGCAGTACTTC	CSASSAGREQYF
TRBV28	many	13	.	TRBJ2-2	TGTGCCACCAGGAACGGTCACACCGGGGAGCTGTTTTTT	CATRNGHTGELFF
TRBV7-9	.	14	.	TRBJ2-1	TGTGCCAGCAGCTTTATTGGGGCCTACAATGAGCAGTTCTTC	CASSFIGAYNEQFF